This T cell receptor (beta chain) was sequenced for a study of T-cell memory formation after mild COVID-19. Study-wide results and caveats: Contracting clones, day 15 to 85, had balanced CD4/CD8, and later expanders favored CD4+. The pre-infection memory compartment contained some responding clones, suggesting cross-reactive memory joined.

Germline CDR1 reads ENHRY; CDR2 reads SYGVKD. The CDR3 contains 15 residues. Trimming at V came to 11 bases and at J to 2 bases, leaving 8 bases not matched to a gene. cDNA libraries for TCR alpha and TCR beta, carrying sample barcodes and UMIs, came from 5'RACE with constant-segment primers. One entry per CDR3 protein results from TCRdb running MiXCR on the 5' RACE reads. The table shows some 330,000 distinct CDR3 sequences, with roughly 21% occurring only once. Worth noting for this clonotype: What it binds is not known.

The chain uses TRBV10-3 and TRBJ2-3; 12 bases match TRBD2. Sequences were obtained from PBMCs or a T cell subset sorted from them (not recorded which). The sequence was collected from an adult woman who had mild COVID-19 (a few samples of this study predate the infection). Cell type and time point are not known. CDR3 bases: TGTGCCGCGGCCGGGACTAGCGGGCCCACAGATACGCAGTATTTT. It encodes CAAAGTSGPTDTQYF.